The 2 T cell receptor beta chains below were found in one sample sequenced in a study of cytomegalovirus exposure and HLA in healthy donors. In the PCR, 60 Vbeta and 13 Jbeta primers were used. The repertoire was sequenced with immunoSEQ multiplex PCR; TCRdb's copy has only in-frame clones and lacks some. The table has 180,000 or so clones, roughly 9.5% seen once. Sequencing input: PBMCs. Every receptor here comes from a woman aged 30 to 39 in good health and CMV-seropositive.

This clone has a handful of counts. Here the CDR3 DNA reads TGTGCCAGCAGTCTGGGACACAACTCCTACAATGAGCAGTTCTTC. Protein sequence: CASSLGHNSYNEQFF. This chain links TRBV27 with TRBJ2-1; possible D gene TRBD1, 6 bases. Per the germline V gene, CDR1 is MNHEY and CDR2 is SMNVEV (reference sequence). CDR3 length equals 15 residues. V lost 5 bases, J lost 0 bases, and 11 bases lay in between.

This clone was detected only a few times. V gene TRBV9 combines with J gene TRBJ2-3; TRBD1 might be the D (6 bases). Trimming shortened V by 3 bases and J by 0 bases, and 14 bases separated the two germline ends. This CDR3 region has 16 residues. Germline values: CDR1 SGDLS, CDR2 YYNGEE. CDR3 sequence (DNA): TGTGCCAGCAGCGCAGAAGGGGGACCTAGCACAGATACGCAGTATTTT. Protein: CASSAEGGPSTDTQYF.